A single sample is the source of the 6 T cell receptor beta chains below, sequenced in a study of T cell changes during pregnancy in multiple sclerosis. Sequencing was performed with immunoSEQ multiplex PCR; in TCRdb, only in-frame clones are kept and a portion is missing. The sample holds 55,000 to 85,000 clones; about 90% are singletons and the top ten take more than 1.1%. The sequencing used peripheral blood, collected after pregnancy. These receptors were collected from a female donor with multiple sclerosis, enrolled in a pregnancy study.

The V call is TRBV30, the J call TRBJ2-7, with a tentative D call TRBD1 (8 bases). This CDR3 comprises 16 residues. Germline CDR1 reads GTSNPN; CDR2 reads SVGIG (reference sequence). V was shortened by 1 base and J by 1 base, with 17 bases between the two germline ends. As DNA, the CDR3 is TGTGCCTGGAGTGGAACAGGGGGGGGTTTATCCTACGAGCAGTACTTC. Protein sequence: CAWSGTGGGLSYEQYF.

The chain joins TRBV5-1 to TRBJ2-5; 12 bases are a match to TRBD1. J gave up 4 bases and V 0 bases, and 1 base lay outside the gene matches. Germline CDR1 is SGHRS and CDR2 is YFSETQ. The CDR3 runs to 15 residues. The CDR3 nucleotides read TGCGCCAGCAGCTTGGGGGGACAGGGGGCAGAGACCCAGTACTTC. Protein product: CASSLGGQGAETQYF.

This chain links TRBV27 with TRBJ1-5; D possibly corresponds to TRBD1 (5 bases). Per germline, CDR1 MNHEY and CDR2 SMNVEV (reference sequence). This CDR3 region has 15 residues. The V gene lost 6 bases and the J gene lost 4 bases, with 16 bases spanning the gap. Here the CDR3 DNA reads TGTGCCAGCAGAAGGGGCCGGTCGCGAAATCAGCCCCAGCATTTT. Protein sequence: CASRRGRSRNQPQHF.

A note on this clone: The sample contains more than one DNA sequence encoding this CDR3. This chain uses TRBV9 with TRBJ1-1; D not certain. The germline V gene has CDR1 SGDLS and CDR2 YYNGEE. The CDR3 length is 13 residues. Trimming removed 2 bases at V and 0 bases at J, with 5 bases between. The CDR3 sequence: CASSVSMNTEAFF. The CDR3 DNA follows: TGTGCCAGCAGCGTGTCAATGAACACTGAAGCTTTCTTT.

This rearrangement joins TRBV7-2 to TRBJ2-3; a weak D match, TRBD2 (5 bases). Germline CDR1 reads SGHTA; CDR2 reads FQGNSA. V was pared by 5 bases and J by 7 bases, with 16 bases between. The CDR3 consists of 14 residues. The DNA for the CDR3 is TGTGCCAGCAGCCCCGGACTTCTGGAAAATACGCAGTATTTT. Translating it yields CASSPGLLENTQYF.

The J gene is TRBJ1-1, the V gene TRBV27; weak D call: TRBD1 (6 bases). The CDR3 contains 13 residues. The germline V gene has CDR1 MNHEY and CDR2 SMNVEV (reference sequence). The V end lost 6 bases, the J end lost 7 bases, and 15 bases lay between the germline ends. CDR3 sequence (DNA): TGTGCCAGCAGCTTCTCGGACAGAAATGAAGCTTTCTTT. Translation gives CASSFSDRNEAFF.